Listed below are T cell receptor beta chains from one sample, sequenced in a study of T cells in tuberculosis. TCRdb's table, derived via immunoSEQ multiplex PCR, lists solely in-frame clones and lacks some. The table shows 30,000 or so clones, with roughly 88% occurring only once. The material was PBMCs, obtained at tuberculosis diagnosis. These receptors were collected from an adult with tuberculosis. Both conserved end residues are part of each CDR3. The D gene is left open where the match is weak.

TRBJ2-7,TRBV30,TRBD2,TGTGCCTCGGCTCGCGGGGGGTCTTACGAGCAGTACTTC,CASARGGSYEQYF
TRBJ2-3,TRBV25-1,TRBD1,TGTGCCAGCAGTGAATATGGGACAGGGGTCACAGATACGCAGTATTTT,CASSEYGTGVTDTQYF
TRBJ2-3,TRBV6-1,TRBD2,TGTGCCAGCAGAAAGCGGGACGCGGGCACAGATACGCAGTATTTT,CASRKRDAGTDTQYF
TRBJ2-1,TRBV18,NA,TGTGCCAGCTCACCGGCTGTGACTGGGGGCCCTCAGGAGCAGTTCTTC,CASSPAVTGGPQEQFF
TRBJ2-1,TRBV5-3,NA,TGTGCCAGAAGCTCCCACACTCCGGGACAAAGCTCCTACAATGAGCAGTTCTTC,CARSSHTPGQSSYNEQFF
TRBJ1-2,TRBV4-1,NA,TGCGCCAGCAGCCAAGGGACAGTCGGGGAGGGTTATGGCTACACCTTC,CASSQGTVGEGYGYTF
TRBJ2-1,TRBV21-1,NA,TGTGCCAGCAGCAAAGTTCTACTAGCGGGAGGGCCTATTCAGTTCTTC,CASSKVLLAGGPIQFF
TRBJ2-3,TRBV5-4,NA,TGTGCCAGCAGCTTGGGGGGACAATCTAGCACAGATACGCAGTATTTT,CASSLGGQSSTDTQYF
TRBJ1-3,TRBV6-1,NA,TGTGCCAGCAGTGAATCAGGGACTGGAAACACCATATATTTT,CASSESGTGNTIYF
TRBJ1-5,TRBV18,TRBD1,TGTGCCAGCTCACCCCCGGGGACAGGGGGTCAGCCCCAGCATTTT,CASSPPGTGGQPQHF
TRBJ2-1,TRBV5-4,NA,TGTGCCAGCAGCTTTTTAGATGAGCAGTTCTTC,CASSFLDEQFF
TRBJ2-3,TRBV4-1,TRBD2,TGCGCCAGCAGCCACATAAGGGGGACTAGCGGAAACACAGATACGCAGTATTTT,CASSHIRGTSGNTDTQYF
TRBJ1-1,TRBV6-1,TRBD1,TGTGCCAGCAGTGGACAGGGGGCGACTTTCTTT,CASSGQGATFF
TRBJ2-1,TRBV6-5,NA,TGTGCCAGCAGTTACTCTGGACAGAGGGTCTACAATGAGCAGTTCTTC,CASSYSGQRVYNEQFF
TRBJ2-3,TRBV18,TRBD2,TGTGCCAGCTCACCACGAGCGGGACCGGTCACAGATACGCAGTATTTT,CASSPRAGPVTDTQYF
TRBJ2-3,TRBV7-3,TRBD2,TGTGCCAGCAGCTCTGGACAGCACCGACTGGGACTAGGGTCCACAGATACGCAGTATTTT,CASSSGQHRLGLGSTDTQYF
TRBJ2-5,TRBV7-8,TRBD2,TGTGCCAGCAGCTTAAGCCGAAGTTCTAGCGGGGCCCAGTACTTC,CASSLSRSSSGAQYF
TRBJ2-7,TRBV6-6,NA,TGTGCCAGCAGCCATCCTCAGCGGAACTACGAGCAGTACTTC,CASSHPQRNYEQYF
TRBJ2-1,TRBV19,TRBD2,TGTGCCAGTAGTAGCGGGACTAGCGGGACCAATGAGCAGTTCTTC,CASSSGTSGTNEQFF
TRBJ2-3,TRBV7-2,TRBD2,TGTGCCAGCAGCGCCGGGACTAGCGGGGGGGCCAAAGATACGCAGTATTTT,CASSAGTSGGAKDTQYF
TRBJ1-4,TRBV19,TRBD1,TGTGCCAGTAGCCTGCCGGGACAGGGCGCAACTAATGAAAAACTGTTTTTT,CASSLPGQGATNEKLFF
TRBJ1-3,TRBV5-1,NA,TGCGCCAGCAGCTTGAGCGGGGTCTCTGGAAACACCATATATTTT,CASSLSGVSGNTIYF
TRBJ1-5,TRBV6-1,NA,TGTGCCAGCAGTCACCAGTCTACAGGGATGCAGCCCCAGCATTTT,CASSHQSTGMQPQHF